This TCR beta chain was documented in a study of post-analysis software for immune sequencing data (dated by TCRdb to the mid-2010s). Background on the whole study: Disease courses on record covered relapsing-remitting, secondary progressive and progressive-relapsing multiple sclerosis, though some patients had no subtype annotation. Patient repertoires were compared against roughly 10 previously published healthy control repertoires from donors aged roughly 6 to 28 years. A subset of samples was prepared in parallel using single-end sample barcoding, then pooled and co-amplified after Illumina adapter ligation. The research as a whole found: Normalized Chao1 diversity was significantly lower in multiple sclerosis patients than controls, suggesting substantial peripheral T-cell clonal expansion. Patients showed significantly higher frequencies than controls for a handful of TRBV segments, among them TRBV5-6, TRBV5-1 and TRBV20-1. Strong co-clustering of samples prepared in the same batch was shown by direct clustering with F measure, prompting a batch-effect correction. The multiple sclerosis patient group was slightly younger than the control group.

To demonstrate the VDJtools post-analysis software, TCR beta repertoires were profiled from the peripheral blood of about 14 young patients with multiple sclerosis. The multiple sclerosis patients were children and adolescents ranging in age from roughly 6 to 15 years. The library relied on PCR. Sequencing was performed on an Illumina HiSeq 2500. To reduce PCR and sequencing biases, unique molecular identifiers were built into the TCR beta cDNA libraries. Some 500,000 cDNA molecules were obtained for every 1 to 10 million input T cells, so each molecule roughly corresponded to one T cell. The same protocol used for the earlier healthy control dataset was applied to prepare and sequence the patient libraries. Within a given batch, samples were prepared together, multiplexed and sequenced on the same HiSeq lane. The published analysis was carried out like this. Raw barcoded reads were processed with MIGEC, discarding single-read molecular identifier groups before consensus assembly and CDR3 extraction. VDJtools was used for post-analysis of the clonotype tables, and diversity was normalized by down-sampling every dataset to the size of the smallest sample. To correct batch-related cross-sample contamination, repertoire overlap clustering matched CDR3 amino acid sequences but not nucleotide sequences. TCRdb ran its own pipeline on the public reads, namely fastp trimming at Q25 and MiXCR clone calling, and kept in-frame beta chains. Here each entry gathers all rows of one CDR3 protein and keeps the most common genes and DNA. TCRdb, not the authors, supplied the V and J calls. For this sample there are approximately 730,000 distinct CDR3 sequences; about 43% appear just once. The top ten clones comprise 4.9% of the sample.

Reading from cysteine to phenylalanine, the CDR3 counts 14 amino acids. This entry keeps only the CDR3 DNA: 42 bases, framed from base 1. V is cut by 0 bases and J by 13 bases, and the space between the germline ends is 13 bases. The germline V gene (reference sequence) gives CDR1 as LGHDT and CDR2 as YNNKEL. Regarding this clonotype: The clone's antigen remains unknown. No much larger clone exists at a distance of one base, and base qualities are not known.

The material sequenced was blood. The rearranged segments are TRBV3-1 and TRBJ1-6, and perhaps TRBD1 as D gene, on 5 matching bases. The sequence was collected from a girl aged 5-17 years with multiple sclerosis. CDR3 reads: CASSQDVPGRPLHF. The DNA is as follows: TGTGCCAGCAGCCAAGACGTCCCAGGGAGGCCCCTCCACTTT.